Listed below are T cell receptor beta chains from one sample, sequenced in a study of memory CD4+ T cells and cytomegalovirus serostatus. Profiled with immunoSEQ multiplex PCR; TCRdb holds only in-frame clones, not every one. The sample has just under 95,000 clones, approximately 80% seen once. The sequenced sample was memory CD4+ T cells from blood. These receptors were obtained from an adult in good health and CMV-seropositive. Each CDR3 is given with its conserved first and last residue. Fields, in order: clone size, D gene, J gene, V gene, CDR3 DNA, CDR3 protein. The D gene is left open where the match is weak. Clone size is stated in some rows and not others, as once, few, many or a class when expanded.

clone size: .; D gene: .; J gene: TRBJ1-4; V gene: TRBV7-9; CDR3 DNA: TGTGCCAGCAGCAGTCCTGCCTCGGGGGGAGGTGAAAAACTGTTTTTT; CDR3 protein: CASSSPASGGGEKLFF
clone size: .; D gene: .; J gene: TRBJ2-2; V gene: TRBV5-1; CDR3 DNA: TGCGCCAGCAGCTTCAGTCTGAACACCGGGGAGCTGTTTTTT; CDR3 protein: CASSFSLNTGELFF
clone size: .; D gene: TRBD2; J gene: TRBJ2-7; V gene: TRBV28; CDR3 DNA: TGTGCCAGCAGATTAAGCGGGGCGTCCTACGAGCAGTACTTC; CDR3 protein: CASRLSGASYEQYF
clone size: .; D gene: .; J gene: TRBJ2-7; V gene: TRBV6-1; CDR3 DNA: TGTGCCAGCGACCGGGCTAGCTCCTACGAGCAGTACTTC; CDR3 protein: CASDRASSYEQYF
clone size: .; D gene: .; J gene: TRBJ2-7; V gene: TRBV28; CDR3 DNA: TGTGCCAGCAGTTCGGCGGAGGGGGGTTCCTACGAGCAGTACTTC; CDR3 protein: CASSSAEGGSYEQYF
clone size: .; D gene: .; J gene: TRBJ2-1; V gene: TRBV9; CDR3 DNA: TGTGCCAGCAGCGTAGAGGGGGATTCGTACAATGAGCAGTTCTTC; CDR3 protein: CASSVEGDSYNEQFF
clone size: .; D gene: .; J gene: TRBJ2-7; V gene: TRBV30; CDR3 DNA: TGTGCCTGGAGTGTAGGGAGGGGGACTTCCAGGAGCGAGCAGTACTTC; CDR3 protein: CAWSVGRGTSRSEQYF
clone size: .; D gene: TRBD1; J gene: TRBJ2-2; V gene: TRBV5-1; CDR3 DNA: TGCGCCAGCATCGGACAGGTCGGCACCGGGGAGCTGTTTTTT; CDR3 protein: CASIGQVGTGELFF
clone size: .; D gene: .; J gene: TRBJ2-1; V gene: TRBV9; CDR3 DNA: TGTGCCAGCAGCCCAGGGGACGCGTTTATGTGGAATGAGCAGTTCTTC; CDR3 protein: CASSPGDAFMWNEQFF
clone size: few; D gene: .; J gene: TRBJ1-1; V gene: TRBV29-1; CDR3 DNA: TGCAGCACATGGGGGGGGCAGGACACTGAAGCTTTCTTT; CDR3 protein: CSTWGGQDTEAFF
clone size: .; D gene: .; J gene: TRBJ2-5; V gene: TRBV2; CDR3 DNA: TGTGCCAGCAGTGGGGACCTGCTGGGGGCCCAGTACTTC; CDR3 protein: CASSGDLLGAQYF
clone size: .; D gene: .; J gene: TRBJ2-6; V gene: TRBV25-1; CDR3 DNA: TGTGCCAGCAGTGAATTTGGCGCTGGGGCCAACGTCCTGACTTTC; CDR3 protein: CASSEFGAGANVLTF
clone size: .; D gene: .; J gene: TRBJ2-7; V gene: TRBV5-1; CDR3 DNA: TGCGCCAGCAGGCCGGGGCTTGGGGCCTACGAGCAGTACTTC; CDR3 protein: CASRPGLGAYEQYF
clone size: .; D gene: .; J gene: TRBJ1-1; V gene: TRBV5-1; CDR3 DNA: TGCGCCAGCAGCTTGGACGGCCAGGGCACTGAAGCTTTCTTT; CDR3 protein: CASSLDGQGTEAFF
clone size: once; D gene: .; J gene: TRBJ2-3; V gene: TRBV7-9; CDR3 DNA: TGTGCCAGCAGAGGGCCCAGCAATACGCAGTATTTT; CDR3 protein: CASRGPSNTQYF
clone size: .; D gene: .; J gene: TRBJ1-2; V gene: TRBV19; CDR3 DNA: TGTGCCAGTAGACCCCACCGGGACGGGAACTATGGCTACACCTTC; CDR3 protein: CASRPHRDGNYGYTF
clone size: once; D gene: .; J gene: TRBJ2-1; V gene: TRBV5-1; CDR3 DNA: TGCGCCAGCAGCTTGGACAGGGTCTGGCACAATGAGCAGTTCTTC; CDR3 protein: CASSLDRVWHNEQFF
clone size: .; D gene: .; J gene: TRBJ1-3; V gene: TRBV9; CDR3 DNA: TGTGCCAGCAGCGTAGAGCCAGCAAACTCTGGAAACACCATATATTTT; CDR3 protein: CASSVEPANSGNTIYF
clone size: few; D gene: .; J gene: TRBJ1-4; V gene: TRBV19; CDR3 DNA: TGTGCCAGTAGGGCCCGGGGGGGTTCAGGCGAAAAACTGTTTTTT; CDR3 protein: CASRARGGSGEKLFF